Below, 27 T cell receptor beta chains from the same sample are listed, as sequenced in a study of blood T cell repertoires in COVID-19 (dated by TCRdb to the early 2020s). Library preparation was by the immunoSEQ multiplex PCR assay. TCRdb mirrors the immuneACCESS table, restricted to in-frame sequences. Some clones are absent from its copies; in checked studies, under half trace to an unresolved V gene, and the reason for the others is unknown. The sample data list more than 350,000 clones, and 80% to 90% of these were observed just once. Over 9.5% of the sample belongs to the ten largest clones. Sequencing was done on a sample of peripheral blood. These receptors all come from a woman aged 25-40 years with COVID-19, enrolled during active disease.

This clone was counted between two and nine times. CDR3 nucleotide sequence: TGTGCCAGCAGTCCTCAGGGCGGGGGGAGCAATGAGCAGTTCTTC. This translates into CASSPQGGGSNEQFF. The chain recombines TRBV27 with TRBJ2-1, with 8 positions matching TRBD2. V was pared by 5 bases and J by 6 bases, with 9 bases of the junction left unmatched. There are 15 residues in the CDR3. CDR1 and CDR2 from the germline V gene are MNHEY and SMNVEV (reference sequence).

The chain has TRBV6-1 and TRBJ2-7, with unresolved D. Trimming pared 0 bases from V and 2 bases from J, leaving 5 bases between. Germline lookup yields CDR1 MNHNS and CDR2 SASEGT. This CDR3 spans 13 amino acids. CDR3 protein: CASSEATAYEQYF. CDR3 nucleotides: TGTGCCAGCAGTGAAGCCACAGCCTACGAGCAGTACTTC.

This clone was detected only once. The chain carries TRBV5-1 and TRBJ1-2; 11 positions agree with TRBD1. Germline CDR1 and CDR2: SGHRS and YFSETQ. The CDR3 length is 15 residues. Trimming cost V 4 bases and J 7 bases; bases outside gene matches: 9. This CDR3 is CASSSGTGGLFGYTF. In nucleotides, the CDR3 is TGCGCCAGCAGCAGCGGGACAGGGGGTTTATTTGGCTACACCTTC.

This chain uses TRBV19 with TRBJ1-2; no reliable D call. Trimming took 3 bases from V and 6 from J, leaving 17 bases between them. CDR1 is LNHDA and CDR2 is SQIVND in the germline V gene (reference sequence). The CDR3 runs to 15 residues. The CDR3 sequence: CASSIRRPSVNGYTF. DNA for the CDR3: TGTGCCAGTAGTATCCGCAGGCCTTCCGTCAATGGCTACACCTTC.

CDR3 coding DNA: TGTGCCAGCAGCGTTACAGGGAACACTGAAGCTTTCTTT. This encodes CASSVTGNTEAFF. The chain combines TRBV7-3 with TRBJ1-1; D perhaps matches TRBD1 (5 bases). Germline CDR1 is SGHTA and CDR2 is FQGTGA. With 5 bases removed from V and 1 base from J, the gap between germline ends came to 8 bases. CDR3 length: 13 amino acids.

This chain joins TRBV7-9 and TRBJ2-1; D remains ambiguous. Per the germline V gene, CDR1 is SEHNR and CDR2 is FQNEAQ (reference sequence). The germline V and J ends were trimmed by 1 base and 10 bases, with 17 bases remaining between them. The CDR3 totals 15 residues. The CDR3 reads CASSLGVGLTREQFF. CDR3 sequence (DNA): TGTGCCAGCAGCTTAGGGGTGGGCCTAACCCGGGAGCAGTTCTTC.

The V call is TRBV2, the J call TRBJ2-7; 9 bases are shared with TRBD2. Germline V CDR1 and CDR2: SNHLY, FYNNEI. This CDR3 comprises 14 residues. V lost 9 bases, J lost 2 bases, and 8 bases stayed unmatched. As DNA, the CDR3 is TGTGCCAGTTACATAGCGGGAGTGCCCTACGAGCAGTACTTC. It codes for CASYIAGVPYEQYF.

The chain is built from TRBV23-1 and TRBJ2-7; TRBD1 aligns across 9 bases. TRBV23-1 is placed among ORFs of uncertain function. Trimming took 7 bases from V and 1 from J; bases not matched to a gene: 5. The CDR3 length is 14 residues. The CDR3 loop reads CASTRQGVSYEQYF. CDR3 coding DNA: TGCGCCAGCACCCGACAGGGGGTTTCCTACGAGCAGTACTTC.

The rearrangement joins TRBV28 to TRBJ1-2, with D unclear. Per the germline V gene, CDR1 is MDHEN and CDR2 is SYDVKM. CDR3 size: 11 residues. V was shortened by 8 bases and J by 8 bases, with 12 bases between the two germline ends. In nucleotides, the CDR3 is TGTGCCAGCGGAGAGTATTGGGGCTACACCTTC. It translates to CASGEYWGYTF.

This chain uses TRBV5-1 with TRBJ1-1; D unresolved. Trimming cost V 4 bases and J 2 bases, with 12 bases left between them. The CDR3 consists of 14 residues. Germline V gene lookup returns CDR1 SGHRS and CDR2 YFSETQ. For the CDR3, the DNA is TGCGCCAGCAGCCCAATTACCACAAACACTGAAGCTTTCTTT. As protein: CASSPITTNTEAFF.

This chain links TRBV2 with TRBJ2-3, with D perhaps TRBD1 (5 bases). V lost 4 bases to trimming and J lost 3 bases, with 11 bases between them. The CDR3 sequence is 14 residues long. Germline lookup yields CDR1 SNHLY and CDR2 FYNNEI. CDR3 sequence (DNA): TGTGCCAGCAGTGCCCCCCAGGGAACAGATACGCAGTATTTT. This codes for CASSAPQGTDTQYF.

This clone was recorded once. The genes are TRBV19 and TRBJ2-3; D is possibly TRBD1 (6 bases). This CDR3 spans 17 amino acids. Germline CDR1 reads LNHDA; CDR2 reads SQIVND (reference sequence). V was pared by 3 bases and J by 2 bases, with 18 bases between. The CDR3 sequence is CASSIPWGRKATDTQYF. The CDR3 DNA reads as TGTGCCAGTAGTATCCCGTGGGGGCGGAAAGCCACAGATACGCAGTATTTT.

This clone was counted a single time. The V call is TRBV5-1, the J call TRBJ2-1; 9 bases align to TRBD2. Germline lookup yields CDR1 SGHRS and CDR2 YFSETQ. The CDR3 length is 15 residues. Trimming cost V 4 bases and J 8 bases; bases outside gene matches: 10. The CDR3 here is CASSDGTSRGDEQFF. As DNA, the CDR3 is TGCGCCAGCAGCGACGGGACTAGCAGAGGAGATGAGCAGTTCTTC.

The V gene is TRBV3-1 (or the pseudogene TRBV3-2), the J gene TRBJ2-7, with TRBD2 identical over 10 bases. Trimming at V came to 4 bases and at J to 6 bases, leaving 18 bases not matched to a gene. The CDR3 totals 18 residues. Germline V lookup: CDR1 LGHDT, CDR2 YNNKEL (reference sequence). CDR3 amino acids: CASSPSAAGGPSAPEQYF. The CDR3 nucleotides read TGTGCCAGCAGCCCCTCGGCAGCGGGAGGGCCTTCTGCCCCCGAGCAGTACTTC.

J is TRBJ2-5 and V is TRBV5-4; 12 bases line up with TRBD2. Germline V gene lookup returns CDR1 SGHNT and CDR2 YYREEE (reference sequence). The CDR3 sequence is 15 residues long. With V trimmed by 7 bases and J by 2 bases, 6 bases remained unmatched. CDR3 protein: CASRLAGGGQETQYF. For the CDR3, the DNA is TGTGCCAGCCGTCTAGCGGGAGGGGGGCAAGAGACCCAGTACTTC.

The gene calls are TRBV4-1 and TRBJ1-5; D is uncertain. The V end lost 0 bases, the J end lost 9 bases, and 9 bases lay between the germline ends. Germline V CDR1 and CDR2: MGHRA, YSYEKL. The CDR3 runs 13 residues. The CDR3 spells CASSQDAGLPQHF. The CDR3 region has the DNA TGCGCCAGCAGCCAAGATGCGGGTCTGCCCCAGCATTTT.

This chain links TRBV7-2 with TRBJ2-5; perhaps TRBD1 as D (7 bases). The germline V gene has CDR1 SGHTA and CDR2 FQGNSA. V shed 8 bases and J shed 4 bases, with 23 bases lying between them. The CDR3 length is 16 residues. In nucleotides, the CDR3 is TGTGCCAGCCTCAACCCCGGCAGGGGGGCTGGAGAGACCCAGTACTTC. Its protein product is CASLNPGRGAGETQYF.

Notes on this clone: Other DNA sequences in the sample encode the same CDR3. The chain combines TRBV6-5 with TRBJ2-1; 14 nucleotides agree with TRBD2. The germline CDR1 and CDR2 sequences are MNHEY and SVGAGI. V was pared by 4 bases and J by 7 bases, with 3 bases of the junction left unmatched. This CDR3 spans 15 amino acids. The DNA for the CDR3 is TGTGCCAGCAGTTCGGGACTAGCGGGAGCTAATGAGCAGTTCTTC. Its translation: CASSSGLAGANEQFF.

The chain has TRBV5-4 and TRBJ2-2; 8 bases match TRBD1. This CDR3 has 17 amino acids. Trimming at V came to 1 base and at J to 2 bases, leaving 7 bases not matched to a gene. The V gene's germline CDR1 is SGHNT and CDR2 YYREEE (reference sequence). CDR3 residues: CASSLPLGTGNTGELFF. The CDR3, as DNA: TGTGCCAGCAGCTTGCCTTTAGGGACAGGCAACACCGGGGAGCTGTTTTTT.

This clone was counted a single time. This chain uses TRBV2 with TRBJ1-1; D is unclear. The CDR3 has 13 amino acids. CDR1 is SNHLY, CDR2 FYNNEI, per germline. V lost 6 bases and J lost 1, with 9 bases in between. CDR3 coding DNA: TGTGCCAGCAGCACCGACTGGAACACTGAAGCTTTCTTT. Translation: CASSTDWNTEAFF.

V usage is TRBV18 and J usage is TRBJ1-2; possibly TRBD1 for D (6 bases). Germline assignment: CDR1 KGHSH and CDR2 LQKENI. The ends were cut back, 6 bases at V and 4 bases at J, with 15 bases in the middle. This CDR3 is 14 amino acids long. The CDR3 nucleotides are TGTGCCAGCTCCCCAAGGGACACCATCTATGGCTACACCTTC. It translates to CASSPRDTIYGYTF. The full variable domain, with the rest looked up from reference TRBV18 and TRBJ1-2, is NAGVMQNPRHLVRRRGQEARLRCSPMKGHSHVYWYRQLPEEGLKFMVYLQKENIIDESGMPKERFSAEFPKEGPSILRIQQVVRGDSAAYFCASSPRDTIYGYTFGSGTRLTVV.

The J gene is TRBJ2-2, the V gene TRBV30, with 7 nucleotides matching TRBD2. V gave up 2 bases and J gave up 6 bases; unmatched junction bases: 3. Per germline, CDR1 GTSNPN and CDR2 SVGIG (reference sequence). There are 13 residues in the CDR3. Written as DNA, the CDR3 is TGTGCCTGGAGTCGGGCGGGAGCCGGGGAGCTGTTTTTT. The encoded protein is CAWSRAGAGELFF.

The chain's CDR3 is CAWSMGQGYEQYF. CDR3 DNA sequence: TGTGCCTGGAGTATGGGACAGGGTTACGAGCAGTACTTC. V is TRBV30 and J is TRBJ2-7; 9 nucleotides line up with TRBD1. The germline CDR1 and CDR2 sequences are GTSNPN and SVGIG (reference sequence). The CDR3 is 13 residues long. The V gene end was trimmed by 2 bases and the J gene end by 4 bases; junction bases not matched to a gene: 3.

This chain uses TRBV2 with TRBJ2-6; tentative D call: TRBD1 (5 bases). The germline V gene encodes CDR1 SNHLY and CDR2 FYNNEI. The ends were cut back, 10 bases at V and 1 base at J, with 11 bases in the middle. The CDR3 sequence is 14 residues long. The CDR3 loop reads CAKQWTSGANVLTF. DNA of the CDR3: TGTGCCAAGCAGTGGACATCTGGGGCCAACGTCCTGACTTTC.

This clone was seen a few times. Different DNA sequences within this sample yield the same CDR3. The chain couples TRBV30 to TRBJ2-2; D is possibly TRBD2 (6 bases). The CDR3 runs 14 residues. The V and J ends lost 3 bases and 1 base respectively, with 9 bases between them. The germline V gene encodes CDR1 GTSNPN and CDR2 SVGIG (reference sequence). The CDR3 reads CAWSGTLNTGELFF. The CDR3 coding sequence is TGTGCCTGGAGCGGGACTCTGAACACCGGGGAGCTGTTTTTT.

The rearrangement joins TRBV19 to TRBJ2-3; unclear D gene. Trimming removed 1 base at V and 3 bases at J, with 11 bases between. The CDR3 runs to 15 residues. CDR1 is LNHDA, CDR2 SQIVND, per germline (reference sequence). CDR3 residues: CASSIALRPTDTQYF. The CDR3 region has the DNA TGTGCCAGTAGTATAGCGTTGAGGCCAACAGATACGCAGTATTTT. Full variable domain (missing parts from reference TRBV19 and TRBJ2-3): DGGITQSPKYLFRKEGQNVTLSCEQNLNHDAMYWYRQDPGQGLRLIYYSQIVNDFQKGDIAEGYSVSREKKESFPLTVTSAQKNPTAFYLCASSIALRPTDTQYFGPGTRLTVL.

V is TRBV24-1 and J is TRBJ2-3, with 9 bases identical to TRBD2. CDR1 is KGHDR, CDR2 SFDVKD, per germline. The CDR3 is 16 amino acids. The V and J ends lost 0 bases and 6 bases, in that order; junction bases with no gene match: 6. This chain's CDR3 is CATSDLPSGRPDTQYF. CDR3 sequence (DNA): TGTGCCACCAGTGATTTGCCCAGCGGGAGGCCCGATACGCAGTATTTT.